The present TCR beta chain was sequenced within a study of shared clonotypes between healthy human individuals. TCRdb keeps only in-frame clones here, not all; method: immunoSEQ multiplex PCR. The data contain hundreds of thousands of clones, over 65% of them singletons. Nashville, Tennessee was home to all donors, who were Caucasian adults. The CDR3 covers 12 residues. Trimming shortened V by 5 bases and J by 3 bases, and 6 bases separated the two germline ends. CDR1 SGHAT and CDR2 FQNNGV come from the germline V gene. Concerning this clone: At the DNA level, this CDR3 is encoded by other sequences in the same sample as well.

J is TRBJ2-3 and V is TRBV11-2; no reliable D call. Input material: memory CD4+ T cells sorted from blood. Subset indicated: CD45RA-negative fraction. The sequence derives from a woman under 40 in good health. CDR3 loop: CASSPYTDTQYF. CDR3 bases: TGTGCCAGCAGCCCTTATACAGATACGCAGTATTTT.